A single sample is the source of the 20 T cell receptor beta chains below, sequenced in a study of blood T cell repertoires in COVID-19 (TCRdb year 2020). The method was the immunoSEQ multiplex PCR assay. TCRdb obtained this table from immuneACCESS and retained in-frame rearrangements with V and J assigned. These tables miss some clones; where compared with another copy, unresolved V genes account for less than half of the shortfall, and the remainder is unexplained. Across this sample there are under 60,000 clones, with approximately 90% seen only once. 3.9% of the sample is taken by the ten largest. Sequenced input: peripheral blood. These receptors all come from a man between 50 and 59 years old with acute or convalescent COVID-19.

The chain recombines TRBV9 with TRBJ1-4; D is unresolved. There are 14 residues in the CDR3. The V end was cut by 6 bases, the J end by 11 bases, with 20 bases between. Germline lookup yields CDR1 SGDLS and CDR2 YYNGEE. The CDR3 DNA reads TGTGCCAGCACCTCACCCGGGTCGCCCTGGAAACTGTTTTTT. Translating gives CASTSPGSPWKLFF.

The chain carries TRBV4-1 and TRBJ2-7, with D possibly being TRBD1 (5 bases). The germline V gene encodes CDR1 MGHRA and CDR2 YSYEKL. There are 15 residues in the CDR3. V lost 4 bases, J lost 0 bases, and 13 bases lay in between. CDR3 in DNA: TGCGCCAGCAGCCGACTTTTGGACACCTCCTACGAGCAGTACTTC. It is translated as CASSRLLDTSYEQYF.

The chain combines TRBV4-2 with TRBJ2-1; 7 bases fit TRBD1. The junction had 9 bases not matched to a gene; V was cut back by 0 bases and J by 7 bases. This CDR3 has 16 residues. The V gene's germline CDR1 is LGHNA and CDR2 YNFKEQ. CDR3 sequence (DNA): TGTGCCAGCAGCCAAGAACCGCCTACAGGGGATAATGAGCAGTTCTTC. It encodes CASSQEPPTGDNEQFF.

In its sample, this clone was seen once. The V call is TRBV4-1, the J call TRBJ2-6; 9 bases match TRBD1. Germline-derived CDR1 and CDR2 are MGHRA and YSYEKL. V lost 0 bases, J lost 4 bases, and 10 bases stayed unmatched. The CDR3 consists of 19 residues. CDR3 sequence reads: CASSQEPLQGAWGANVLTF. The CDR3 DNA sequence: TGCGCCAGCAGCCAAGAGCCGCTACAGGGGGCGTGGGGGGCCAACGTCCTGACTTTC.

The chain recombines TRBV5-1 with TRBJ2-5; 14 bases fit TRBD2. Germline V gene lookup returns CDR1 SGHRS and CDR2 YFSETQ. Trimming at V came to 3 bases and at J to 4 bases, leaving 8 bases not matched to a gene. The CDR3 extends over 17 amino acids. The CDR3 spells CASSSYGTSGRIETQYF. CDR3 DNA sequence: TGCGCCAGCAGCTCGTACGGGACTAGCGGGAGAATAGAGACCCAGTACTTC.

J is TRBJ2-7 and V is TRBV23-1; 7 bases map to TRBD1. TRBV23-1 is an ORF for which the function is uncertain. Unmatched junction bases numbered 6, after V lost 3 bases and J lost 1 base. This CDR3 comprises 15 residues. In nucleotides, the CDR3 is TGCGCCAGCAGTCACACAGGGGTTAGGTCCTACGAGCAGTACTTC. Translation: CASSHTGVRSYEQYF.

This clone was detected only a few times. The CDR3 nucleotides read TGTGCCAGCAGCACCGACAGGGGGCGGGAGACCCAGTACTTC. Its translation: CASSTDRGRETQYF. This chain links TRBV21-1 with TRBJ2-5; the table's D call of TRBD1 was not tested on the DNA. TRBV21-1 is an annotated pseudogene. The CDR3 loop spans 14 amino acids.

The chain uses TRBV4-1 and TRBJ2-5; the match to TRBD2 covers 7 bases. After removal of 0 bases from V and 3 bases from J, the junction contained 10 bases not matched to a gene. Germline CDR1 is MGHRA and CDR2 is YSYEKL. The CDR3 has 17 amino acids. CDR3 in DNA: TGCGCCAGCAGCCAAGATCCCCCTGCGGGAGTAAAAGAGACCCAGTACTTC. Amino acid sequence: CASSQDPPAGVKETQYF.

The chain links TRBV6-1 to TRBJ1-5, with 7 bases lining up with TRBD1. Per germline, CDR1 MNHNS and CDR2 SASEGT. The junction had 22 bases not matched to a gene; V was cut back by 2 bases and J by 0 bases. The CDR3 has 22 amino acids. As DNA, the CDR3 is TGTGCCAGCAGTGAATACCCCAGGACAGGAGTTACTACTAGCCTTAGCAATCAGCCCCAGCATTTT. Translating it yields CASSEYPRTGVTTSLSNQPQHF.

This chain links TRBV7-2 with TRBJ2-7, with D uncertain. V was pared by 5 bases and J by 3 bases, with 2 bases between. Germline loops: CDR1 SGHTA, CDR2 FQGNSA. CDR3 length: 10 amino acids. The CDR3, as DNA: TGTGCCAGCAGCCTCTACGAGCAGTACTTC. The encoded protein is CASSLYEQYF.

The chain combines TRBV20-1 with TRBJ1-1; possibly TRBD1 for D (6 bases). This CDR3 has 19 amino acids. V dropped 3 bases and J dropped 0 bases, with 26 bases sitting between them. The germline CDR1 and CDR2 sequences are DFQATT and SNEGSKA (reference sequence). The CDR3 protein is CSASVGKSGTWGVNTEAFF. CDR3 sequence (DNA): TGCAGTGCTAGTGTCGGGAAATCCGGGACATGGGGCGTGAACACTGAAGCTTTCTTT.

The chain uses TRBV7-2 and TRBJ2-2; a weak D match, TRBD1 (5 bases). The CDR3 contains 14 residues. Germline assignment: CDR1 SGHTA and CDR2 FQGNSA. The V gene lost 3 bases and the J gene lost 6 bases, with 11 bases spanning the gap. For the CDR3, the DNA is TGTGCCAGCAGCTTGTCAGGGCAAGCCGGGGAGCTGTTTTTT. Its translation: CASSLSGQAGELFF.

J is TRBJ1-1 and V is TRBV5-6; tentative D call: TRBD1 (5 bases). V shed 1 base and J shed 8 bases, with 12 bases lying between them. Germline CDR1 and CDR2: SGHDT and YYEEEE. The CDR3 is 13 amino acids. This CDR3 is CASSLRGNPEAFF. The DNA for the CDR3 is TGTGCCAGCAGCTTGAGGGGAAACCCAGAAGCTTTCTTT.

The chain joins TRBV3-1 (or the pseudogene TRBV3-2) to TRBJ2-3, with 11 bases matching TRBD1. In germline, CDR1 is LGHDT, CDR2 YNNKEL (reference sequence). The CDR3 has 17 residues. J was trimmed by 6 bases and V by 4 bases; bases with no gene match: 12. CDR3 sequence: CASSPAEGTGGTDTQYF. DNA for the CDR3: TGTGCCAGCAGCCCGGCCGAAGGGACAGGGGGAACCGATACGCAGTATTTT.

J is TRBJ2-3 and V is TRBV27, with a tentative D call TRBD1 (6 bases). The V gene lost 2 bases and the J gene lost 5 bases, with 8 bases spanning the gap. The germline gives CDR1 MNHEY, CDR2 SMNVEV (reference sequence). This CDR3 contains 13 residues. The CDR3 region has the DNA TGTGCCAGCAGTTTACAGGGGAAAGATACGCAGTATTTT. Protein sequence: CASSLQGKDTQYF.

The gene calls are TRBV4-1 and TRBJ1-2; 9 bases fit TRBD1. Looked up from germline, CDR1 is MGHRA and CDR2 is YSYEKL. The CDR3 runs 15 residues. J was trimmed by 6 bases and V by 6 bases; bases with no gene match: 11. The CDR3 region is CASSYVPGQGDGYTF. The CDR3, as DNA: TGCGCCAGCAGTTACGTTCCGGGACAGGGAGATGGCTACACCTTC.

The chain carries TRBV6-6 and TRBJ2-7; the match to TRBD2 covers 7 bases. Trimming took 2 bases from V and 7 from J; bases not matched to a gene: 5. CDR1 and CDR2 (germline): MNHNY, SVGAGI (reference sequence). The CDR3 totals 13 residues. The CDR3: CASSYPLGGEQYF. CDR3 nucleotide sequence: TGTGCCAGCAGTTACCCCTTGGGGGGGGAGCAGTACTTC.

The table lists this clone with a count of one. The chain couples TRBV12-5 to TRBJ1-2; D is ambiguous. Germline-derived CDR1 and CDR2 are LGHNT and FRNRAP. Trimming shortened V by 5 bases and J by 2 bases, and 12 bases separated the two germline ends. CDR3 length: 14 residues. CDR3 nucleotide sequence: TGTGCTAGTGGTCTGAGGCTAACGAACTATGGCTACACCTTC. Translation gives CASGLRLTNYGYTF.

V and J are TRBV7-9 and TRBJ1-1; D gene unclear. The CDR3 is 12 residues long. Germline V gives CDR1 SEHNR, CDR2 FQNEAQ (reference sequence). V gave up 1 base and J gave up 5 bases, with 5 bases separating them. CDR3 sequence reads: CASSLGRTEAFF. For the CDR3, the DNA is TGTGCCAGCAGCTTAGGGCGGACTGAAGCTTTCTTT. Filled out from reference TRBV7-9 and TRBJ1-1, the complete variable domain reads DTGVSQNPRHKITKRGQNVTFRCDPISEHNRLYWYRQTLGQGPEFLTYFQNEAQLEKSRLLSDRFSAERPKGSFSTLEIQRTEQGDSAMYLCASSLGRTEAFFGQGTRLTVV.

This clone has a handful of counts. The rearrangement links TRBV29-1 to TRBJ2-3; 7 bases align to TRBD2. The CDR3 totals 13 residues. CDR1 and CDR2 from the germline V gene are SQVTM and ANQGSEA. After removal of 2 bases from V and 4 bases from J, the junction contained 3 bases not matched to a gene. CDR3 amino acids: CSVERGRADTQYF. CDR3 nucleotide sequence: TGCAGCGTTGAACGGGGGAGGGCAGATACGCAGTATTTT.